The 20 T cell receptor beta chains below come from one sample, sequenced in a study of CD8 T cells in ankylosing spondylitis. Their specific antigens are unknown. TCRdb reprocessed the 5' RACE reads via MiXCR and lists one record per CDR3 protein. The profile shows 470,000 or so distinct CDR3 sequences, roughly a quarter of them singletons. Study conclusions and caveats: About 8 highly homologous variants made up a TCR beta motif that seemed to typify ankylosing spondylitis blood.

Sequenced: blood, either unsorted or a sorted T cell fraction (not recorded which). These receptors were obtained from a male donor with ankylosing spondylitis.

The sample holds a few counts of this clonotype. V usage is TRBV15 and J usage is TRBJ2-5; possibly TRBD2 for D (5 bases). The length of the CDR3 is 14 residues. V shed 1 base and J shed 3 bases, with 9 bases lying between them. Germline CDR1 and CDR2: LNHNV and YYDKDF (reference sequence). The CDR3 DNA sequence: TGTGCCACCAGCAGAGTTACTAGAGAAGAGACCCAGTACTTC. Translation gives CATSRVTREETQYF.

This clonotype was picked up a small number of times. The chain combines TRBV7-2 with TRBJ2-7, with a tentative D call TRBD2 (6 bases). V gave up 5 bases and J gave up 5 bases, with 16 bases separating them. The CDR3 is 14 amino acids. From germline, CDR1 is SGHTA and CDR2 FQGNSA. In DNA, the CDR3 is TGTGCCAGCAGCGCGGGATTCCTGATGAACGAGCAGTACTTC. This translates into CASSAGFLMNEQYF.

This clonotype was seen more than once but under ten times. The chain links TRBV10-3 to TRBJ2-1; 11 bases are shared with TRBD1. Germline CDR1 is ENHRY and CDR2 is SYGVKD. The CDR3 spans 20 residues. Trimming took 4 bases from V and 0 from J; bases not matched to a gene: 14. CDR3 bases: TGTGCCATCAGTGGACCGGTTAGGACAGGGGGCTACTTCTCCTACAATGAGCAGTTCTTC. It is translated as CAISGPVRTGGYFSYNEQFF.

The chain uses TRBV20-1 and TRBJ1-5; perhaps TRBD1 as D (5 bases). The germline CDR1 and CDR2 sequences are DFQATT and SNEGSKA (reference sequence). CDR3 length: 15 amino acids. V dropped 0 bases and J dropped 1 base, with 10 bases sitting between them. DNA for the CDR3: TGCAGTGCTAGAGACAGGCGGGGCAGCAATCAGCCCCAGCATTTT. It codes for CSARDRRGSNQPQHF.

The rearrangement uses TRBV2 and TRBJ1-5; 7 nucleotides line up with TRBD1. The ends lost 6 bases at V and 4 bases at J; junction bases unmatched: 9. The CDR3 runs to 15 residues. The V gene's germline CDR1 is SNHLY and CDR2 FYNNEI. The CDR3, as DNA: TGTGCCAGCAGGACGGGACAGCAGAAGAATCAGCCCCAGCATTTT. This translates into CASRTGQQKNQPQHF.

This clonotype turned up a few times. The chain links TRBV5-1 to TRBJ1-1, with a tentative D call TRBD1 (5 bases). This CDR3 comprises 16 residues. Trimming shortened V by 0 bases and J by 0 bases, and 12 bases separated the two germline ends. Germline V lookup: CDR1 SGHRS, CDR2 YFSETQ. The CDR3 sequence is CASSLGTMGMNTEAFF. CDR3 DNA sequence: TGCGCCAGCAGCTTGGGGACAATGGGAATGAACACTGAAGCTTTCTTT.

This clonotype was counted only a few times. CDR3 DNA: TGTGCCAGCAGACAGAACCGGGACAGGGGTATCGATGAGCAGTTCTTC. It codes for CASRQNRDRGIDEQFF. V gene TRBV11-2 combines with J gene TRBJ2-1; TRBD1 agrees at 10 bases. The CDR3 is made up of 16 amino acids. Trimming at V came to 6 bases and at J to 8 bases, leaving 13 bases not matched to a gene. Germline loops: CDR1 SGHAT, CDR2 FQNNGV. Supplemented by reference TRBV11-2 and TRBJ2-1, the full variable domain reads EAGVAQSPRYKIIEKRQSVAFWCNPISGHATLYWYQQILGQGPKLLIQFQNNGVVDDSQLPKDRFSAERLKGVDSTLKIQPAKLEDSAVYLCASRQNRDRGIDEQFFGPGTRLTVL.

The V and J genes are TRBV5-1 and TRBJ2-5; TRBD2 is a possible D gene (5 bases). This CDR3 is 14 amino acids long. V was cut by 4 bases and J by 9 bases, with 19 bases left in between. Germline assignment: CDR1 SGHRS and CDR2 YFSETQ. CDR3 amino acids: CASSLEVGEWAQYF. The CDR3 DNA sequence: TGCGCCAGCAGCCTTGAGGTGGGAGAGTGGGCCCAGTACTTC.

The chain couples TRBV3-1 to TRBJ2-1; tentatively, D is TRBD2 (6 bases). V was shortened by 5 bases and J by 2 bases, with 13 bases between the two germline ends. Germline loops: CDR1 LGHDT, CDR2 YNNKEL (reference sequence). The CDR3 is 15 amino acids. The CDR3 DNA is TGTGCCAGCAGCTCGGCGGGGTCCCCCTACAATGAGCAGTTCTTC. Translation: CASSSAGSPYNEQFF.

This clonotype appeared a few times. In DNA form, the CDR3 reads TGCGCCAGCAGCAATCCGGGGCGCCTAAGTAGCGATGAGCAGTTCTTC. Its translation is CASSNPGRLSSDEQFF. The chain combines TRBV5-1 with TRBJ2-1; D is possibly TRBD1 or TRBD2 (5 bases each). The CDR3 has 16 amino acids. V was shortened by 4 bases and J by 8 bases, with 22 bases between the two germline ends. From germline, CDR1 is SGHRS and CDR2 YFSETQ.

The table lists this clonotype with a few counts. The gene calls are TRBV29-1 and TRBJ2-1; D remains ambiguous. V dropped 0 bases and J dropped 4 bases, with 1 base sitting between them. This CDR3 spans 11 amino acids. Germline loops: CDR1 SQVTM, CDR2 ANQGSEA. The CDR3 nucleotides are TGCAGCGTTGAAGAGTACAATGAGCAGTTCTTC. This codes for CSVEEYNEQFF.

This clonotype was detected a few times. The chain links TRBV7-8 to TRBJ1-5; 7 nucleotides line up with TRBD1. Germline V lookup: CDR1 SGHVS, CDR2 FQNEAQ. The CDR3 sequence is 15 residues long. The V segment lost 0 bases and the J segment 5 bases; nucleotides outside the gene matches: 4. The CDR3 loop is CASSLARDRYQPQHF. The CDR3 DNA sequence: TGTGCCAGCAGCTTAGCGAGGGACAGATATCAGCCCCAGCATTTT.

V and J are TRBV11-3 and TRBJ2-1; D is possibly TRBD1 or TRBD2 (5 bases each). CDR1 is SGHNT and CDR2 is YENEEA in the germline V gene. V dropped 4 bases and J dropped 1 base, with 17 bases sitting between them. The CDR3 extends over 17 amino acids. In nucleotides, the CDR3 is TGTGCCAGCAGCTCCTTTGAGGGGTCGAGTTCCTACAATGAGCAGTTCTTC. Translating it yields CASSSFEGSSSYNEQFF.

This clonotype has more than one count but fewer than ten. CDR3 sequence reads: CASSFRDPGSSGNTIYF. The CDR3 DNA reads TGTGCCAGCAGTTTCAGGGACCCTGGAAGCTCTGGAAACACCATATATTTT. V gene TRBV27 combines with J gene TRBJ1-3; TRBD1 might be the D (5 bases). The CDR3 loop spans 17 amino acids. Trimming pared 3 bases from V and 0 bases from J, leaving 15 bases between. Germline CDR1 MNHEY, CDR2 SMNVEV (reference sequence).

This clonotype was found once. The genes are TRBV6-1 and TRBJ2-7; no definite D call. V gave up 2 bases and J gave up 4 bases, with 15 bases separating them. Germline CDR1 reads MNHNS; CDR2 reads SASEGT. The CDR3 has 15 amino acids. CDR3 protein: CASSEPATEPYEQYV. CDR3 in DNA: TGTGCCAGCAGTGAACCGGCAACCGAGCCTTACGAGCAGTACGTC.

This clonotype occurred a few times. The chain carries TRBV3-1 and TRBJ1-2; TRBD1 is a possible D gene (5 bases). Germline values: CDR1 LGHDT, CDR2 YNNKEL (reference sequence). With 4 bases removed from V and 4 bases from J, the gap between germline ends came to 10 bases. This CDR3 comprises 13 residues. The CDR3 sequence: CASSLRESYGYTF. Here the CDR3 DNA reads TGTGCCAGCAGCCTCAGGGAAAGCTATGGCTACACCTTC.

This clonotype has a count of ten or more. CDR3 nucleotides: TGTGCCAGCAGTGAAATTTCTTCAGGGACTGAAGCTTTCTTT. Translating gives CASSEISSGTEAFF. V usage is TRBV2 and J usage is TRBJ1-1; tentative D call: TRBD1 (5 bases). CDR1 and CDR2 from the germline V gene are SNHLY and FYNNEI. V lost 2 bases and J 5 bases, leaving 12 bases between the germline ends. The CDR3 spans 14 residues.

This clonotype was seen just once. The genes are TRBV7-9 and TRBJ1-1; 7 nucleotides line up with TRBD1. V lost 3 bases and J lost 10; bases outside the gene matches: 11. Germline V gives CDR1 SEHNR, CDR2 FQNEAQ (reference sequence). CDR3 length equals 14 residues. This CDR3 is CASSLDAFEGAAFF. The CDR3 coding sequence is TGTGCCAGCAGCTTGGACGCCTTCGAGGGGGCAGCTTTCTTT.

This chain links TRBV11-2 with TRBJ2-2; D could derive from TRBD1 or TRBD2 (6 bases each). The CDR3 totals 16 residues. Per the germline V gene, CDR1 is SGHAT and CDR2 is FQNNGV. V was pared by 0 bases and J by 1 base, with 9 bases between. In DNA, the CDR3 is TGTGCCAGCAGCTTAGATGAGGGGGGGAACACCGGGGAGCTGTTTTTT. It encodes CASSLDEGGNTGELFF.

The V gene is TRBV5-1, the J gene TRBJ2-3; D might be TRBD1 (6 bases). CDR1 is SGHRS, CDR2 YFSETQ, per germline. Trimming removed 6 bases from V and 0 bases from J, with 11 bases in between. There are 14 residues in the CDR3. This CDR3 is CASTRGGSTDTQYF. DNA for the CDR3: TGCGCCAGCACTCGAGGGGGAAGCACAGATACGCAGTATTTT. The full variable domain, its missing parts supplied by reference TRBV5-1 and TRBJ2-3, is KAGVTQTPRYLIKTRGQQVTLSCSPISGHRSVSWYQQTPGQGLQFLFEYFSETQRNKGNFPGRFSGRQFSNSRSEMNVSTLELGDSALYLCASTRGGSTDTQYFGPGTRLTVL.